This T cell receptor (beta chain) was identified during a study of blood T cells in healthy people across ages. A note on this clonotype: The antigen is unknown.

Points from the study as a whole: Naive and antigen-experienced cells were not separated, limiting conclusive comparison.

Donor samples were obtained from healthy Caucasian individuals from Russia, aged about 6 to 95. Per sample, no less than 5 micrograms of total RNA were extracted. The CDR3 runs 18 residues. Germline V CDR1 and CDR2: MGHRA, YSYEKL. The V and J ends lost 3 bases and 2 bases respectively, with 23 bases between them. A second PCR, run for about 6 to 11 cycles, used a sample-barcoded 5' primer plus a J-beta primer mix. A 12-random-nucleotide template-switch adaptor tagged each cDNA molecule. MiXCR, run by TCRdb on the 5' RACE reads, gives a single entry per CDR3 protein. The sample holds around 1.5 million distinct CDR3 sequences, about 35% seen once.

Sequencing used blood. This clonotype was sampled from a woman in her 30s in good health. The gene calls are TRBV4-1 and TRBJ2-7, with D tentatively TRBD2 (7 bases). The CDR3 region has the DNA TGCGCCAGCAGCCAGGGAGTCGGCGGGGGCGGTAGGGCCTACGAGCAGTACTTC. Its translation is CASSQGVGGGGRAYEQYF.